The subject of this entry is one TCR beta chain. The data belong to a study of blood T cell repertoires in COVID-19. Produced via immunoSEQ multiplex PCR; TCRdb's table is partial and in-frame only. Of 200,000 or so clones detected, approximately 84% appear once; the ten largest clones hold 6.9%. Germline V gene data show CDR1 as MGHRA and CDR2 as YSYEKL. CDR3 length: 16 residues. V dropped 2 bases and J dropped 0 bases, with 13 bases sitting between them. The V call is TRBV4-1, the J call TRBJ1-1; D may be TRBD1 (5 bases). Specimen: peripheral blood. The origin of this receptor is a human donor with acute or convalescent COVID-19. The donor label of this sample is uncertain. CDR3 coding DNA: TGCGCCAGCAGCCAACCCCGCGGAGGGGTGAACACTGAAGCTTTCTTT. Translated: CASSQPRGGVNTEAFF.